This T cell receptor beta chain was sequenced in a study of blood T cell repertoires in COVID-19. Generated by immunoSEQ multiplex PCR, the TCRdb table keeps only in-frame clones and is missing some. The table records 150,000 to 250,000 clones, roughly 77% of them present only once. Trimming removed 0 bases from V and 4 bases from J; junction bases left unmatched: 7. Per the germline V gene, CDR1 is MGHRA and CDR2 is YSYEKL. The CDR3 is 19 residues long. The TCR was taken from a woman in her forties with COVID-19, enrolled during active disease. Source material: peripheral blood. This sequence joins TRBV4-1 and TRBJ2-3, with 16 bases lining up with TRBD2. The DNA for the CDR3 is TGCGCCAGCAGCCAAGAATCGGGACTAGCGGGGGGGCGGGCAGATACGCAGTATTTT. This codes for CASSQESGLAGGRADTQYF.